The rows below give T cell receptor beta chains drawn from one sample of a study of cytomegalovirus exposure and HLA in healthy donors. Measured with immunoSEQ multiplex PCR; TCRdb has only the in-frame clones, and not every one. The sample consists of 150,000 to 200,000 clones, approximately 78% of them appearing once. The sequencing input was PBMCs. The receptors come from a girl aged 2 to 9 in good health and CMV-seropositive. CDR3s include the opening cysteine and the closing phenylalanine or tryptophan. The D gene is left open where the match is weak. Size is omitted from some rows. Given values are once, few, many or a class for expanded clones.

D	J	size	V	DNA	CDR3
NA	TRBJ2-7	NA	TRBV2	TGTGCCAGCAGTGATGCGGCGGGGACCTACGAGCAGTACTTC	CASSDAAGTYEQYF
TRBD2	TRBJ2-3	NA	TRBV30	TGTGCCTGGGTTCCAAAGCGGGGCTGGAATAGCACGCACCCAGATACGCAGTATTTT	CAWVPKRGWNSTHPDTQYF
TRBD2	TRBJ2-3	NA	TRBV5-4	TGTGCCAGCAGCCGACTAGCGGATAGCACAGATACGCAGTATTTT	CASSRLADSTDTQYF
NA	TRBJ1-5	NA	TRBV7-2	TGTGCCAGCAGCCTCTCAGGTTTTAGCAATCAGCCCCAGCATTTT	CASSLSGFSNQPQHF
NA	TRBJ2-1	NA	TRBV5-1	TGCGCCAGCAGCTTGGAAGGGGCCTCGTCCTACAATGAGCAGTTCTTC	CASSLEGASSYNEQFF
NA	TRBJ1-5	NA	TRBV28	TGTGCCAGCAGTTCCCTTACAGGGTATAGCAATCAGCCCCAGCATTTT	CASSSLTGYSNQPQHF
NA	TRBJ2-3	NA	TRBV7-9	TGTGCCAGCAGCCCAAGGCCCAGGGCGTGGACAGATACGCAGTATTTT	CASSPRPRAWTDTQYF
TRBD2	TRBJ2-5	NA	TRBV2	TGTGCCAGCAGTACCTTAGCGGGAGAAGGGGAAGAGACCCAGTACTTC	CASSTLAGEGEETQYF
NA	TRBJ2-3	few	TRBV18	TGTGCCAGCTCACCAAGAGTAGCGGAGGGCACAGATACGCAGTATTTT	CASSPRVAEGTDTQYF
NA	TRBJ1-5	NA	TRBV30	TGTGCCTGGAGTGATCAACCCAGAAGCAATCAGCCCCAGCATTTT	CAWSDQPRSNQPQHF
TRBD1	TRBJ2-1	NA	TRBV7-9	TGTGCCAGCAGCTTAGAGTCTAGGACAGGGGTAGATGAGCAGTTCTTC	CASSLESRTGVDEQFF
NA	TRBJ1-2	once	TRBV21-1	TGTGCCAGCAGCAAAGGGGGCCACAGGAGATCCTATGGCTACACCTTC	CASSKGGHRRSYGYTF
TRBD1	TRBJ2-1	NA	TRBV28	TGTGCCAGCAGTCGACAGGGGAATGAGCAGTTCTTC	CASSRQGNEQFF
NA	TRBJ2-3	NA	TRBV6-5	TGTGCCAGCAGTTACCGACAGACAGATACGCAGTATTTT	CASSYRQTDTQYF
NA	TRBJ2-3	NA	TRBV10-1	TGCGCCAGCAGTGCAAGACTAGGGCGGCCCGATACGCAGTATTTT	CASSARLGRPDTQYF
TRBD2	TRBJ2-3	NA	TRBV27	TGTGCCAGCAGTTTGGCGGGAGGTGGAACAGATACGCAGTATTTT	CASSLAGGGTDTQYF
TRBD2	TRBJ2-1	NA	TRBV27	TGTGCCAGCAGTTCGCTAGCGGGAGGGCCGGCTGAGCAGTTCTTC	CASSSLAGGPAEQFF
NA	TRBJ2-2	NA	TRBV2	TGTGCCAGCAGTGAGAGTCTAGCGAACACCGGGGAGCTGTTTTTT	CASSESLANTGELFF
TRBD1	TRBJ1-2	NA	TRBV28	TGTGCCAGCAGTAAGGGGACAGGGCGGAATGGCTACACCTTC	CASSKGTGRNGYTF
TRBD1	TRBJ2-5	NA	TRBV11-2	TGTGCCAGCAGCTTAGCAGGGGGGACAGGCGGCCTCCAAGAGACCCAGTACTTC	CASSLAGGTGGLQETQYF
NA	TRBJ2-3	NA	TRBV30	TGTGCCTGGAGTGTAACGGCAGATACGCAGTATTTT	CAWSVTADTQYF
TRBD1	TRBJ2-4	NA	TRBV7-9	TGTGCCAGCAGCTTAGCAGGTCGGGACAGGAAAAACATTCAGTACTTC	CASSLAGRDRKNIQYF
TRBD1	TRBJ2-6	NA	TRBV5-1	TGCGCCAGCAGAGACAGGGCGGTAATCTCTGGGGCCAACGTCCTGACTTTC	CASRDRAVISGANVLTF
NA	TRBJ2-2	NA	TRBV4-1	TGCGCCAGCAGCCACAGGCGGGGAGACCCCGGGGAGCTGTTTTTT	CASSHRRGDPGELFF
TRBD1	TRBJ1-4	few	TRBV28	TGTGCCAGCAGTTTAAAAGGGGGCGAAAAACTGTTTTTT	CASSLKGGEKLFF
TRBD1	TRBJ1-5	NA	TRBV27	TGTGCCAGCAGTTTGAGGACAGGGGGCAATCAGCCCCAGCATTTT	CASSLRTGGNQPQHF
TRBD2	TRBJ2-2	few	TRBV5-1	TGCGCCAGCAGCTTGGGACTAGCGGAGAACACCGGGGAGCTGTTTTTT	CASSLGLAENTGELFF
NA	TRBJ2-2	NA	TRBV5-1	TGCGCCAGCAGAGGGGGAGCGGAGCTGAACACCGGGGAGCTGTTTTTT	CASRGGAELNTGELFF
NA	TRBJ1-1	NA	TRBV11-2	TGTGCCAGCAGCTTAACTGCGAACACTGAAGCTTTCTTT	CASSLTANTEAFF
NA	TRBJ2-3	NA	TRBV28	TGTGCCAGTGGGCCAGGGTTATTCACAGATACGCAGTATTTT	CASGPGLFTDTQYF
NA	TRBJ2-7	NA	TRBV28	TGTGCCAGCGCTCAGAGGGACACCCTATACGAGCAGTACTTC	CASAQRDTLYEQYF
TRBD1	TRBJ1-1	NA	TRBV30	TGTGCCTGGAGTCGACAGGGGGGGAACACTGAAGCTTTCTTT	CAWSRQGGNTEAFF
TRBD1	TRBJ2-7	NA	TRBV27	TGTGCCAGCAGCCGGGACAGGGGATGGGGGGAGCAGTACTTC	CASSRDRGWGEQYF
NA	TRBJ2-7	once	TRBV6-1	TGTGCCAGCACAGTACCCGAGGTAGAGCAGTACTTC	CASTVPEVEQYF